These 21 T cell receptor beta chains originate from one sample sequenced in a study of TIL therapy for anti-PD-1-resistant metastatic lung cancer. Time point indicated: pre-treatment sample, taken before nivolumab and TIL therapy. This was the immunoSEQ v3 assay. Method: immunoSEQ multiplex PCR; TCRdb's copy keeps in-frame clones and lacks some. Of tens of thousands of clones listed, about 70% are singletons. Source: blood, taken at baseline. The receptor set was obtained from a person aged 25 to 80 with non-small cell lung cancer.

The gene calls are TRBV5-1 and TRBJ2-3; 7 positions agree with TRBD2. This CDR3 comprises 15 residues. Per the germline V gene, CDR1 is SGHRS and CDR2 is YFSETQ. Germline trimming cut 3 bases from V and 3 bases from J; bases unmatched to any gene: 7. The CDR3 DNA sequence: TGCGCCAGCAGCTCTGGACTAGGTAAAACAGATACGCAGTATTTT. Protein sequence: CASSSGLGKTDTQYF.

The CDR3 nucleotides read TGCGCCAGCAGCCAAGTTGCAGCGGGTGTGAACACCGGGGAGCTGTTTTTT. It encodes CASSQVAAGVNTGELFF. The V and J genes are TRBV4-3 and TRBJ2-2; D is perhaps TRBD2 (6 bases). The CDR3 covers 17 residues. CDR1 and CDR2 (germline): LGHNA, YSLEER. Trimming left V 1 base short and J 1 base short, with 13 bases between.

The chain employs TRBV19 and TRBJ2-4, with TRBD1 as a possible D gene (5 bases). Germline V gene data show CDR1 as LNHDA and CDR2 as SQIVND (reference sequence). This CDR3 is 15 amino acids long. Trimming stripped 4 bases from V and 6 bases from J, with 16 bases between. The CDR3 region has the DNA TGTGCCAGTAGTACATCAGGGTTTAGGGGAAACATTCAGTACTTC. As protein: CASSTSGFRGNIQYF.

V and J are TRBV2 and TRBJ2-7; either TRBD1 or TRBD2 may supply D (6 bases each). The length of the CDR3 is 14 residues. Deletions cut 7 bases from V and 3 bases from J, with 16 bases between. Germline loops: CDR1 SNHLY, CDR2 FYNNEI. CDR3 region: CASNRDSGDYEQYF. The CDR3 DNA is TGTGCCAGCAATCGGGACTCAGGGGACTACGAGCAGTACTTC.

The chain recombines TRBV7-2 with TRBJ2-1; TRBD2 aligns across 11 bases. V trimming: 6 bases; J trimming: 1 base; junction bases outside the gene matches: 11. The CDR3 runs 18 residues. From germline, CDR1 is SGHTA and CDR2 FQGNSA. CDR3 amino acids: CASRLPGLAVYSYNEQFF. In DNA form, the CDR3 reads TGTGCCAGCAGGTTGCCGGGACTAGCGGTTTATTCCTACAATGAGCAGTTCTTC.

The V gene is TRBV28, the J gene TRBJ2-1; TRBD2 matches 9 bases. Germline lookup yields CDR1 MDHEN and CDR2 SYDVKM. With 5 bases clipped from V and 4 bases from J, the junction kept 9 bases outside the gene matches. The CDR3 extends over 16 amino acids. Here the CDR3 reads CASSPPGTSNYNEQFF. The CDR3 nucleotides are TGTGCCAGCAGTCCGCCTGGGACTAGCAATTACAATGAGCAGTTCTTC. Using reference TRBV28 and TRBJ2-1 for the parts outside the CDR3, the full variable domain is DVKVTQSSRYLVKRTGEKVFLECVQDMDHENMFWYRQDPGLGLRLIYFSYDVKMKEKGDIPEGYSVSREKKERFSLILESASTNQTSMYLCASSPPGTSNYNEQFFGPGTRLTVL.

CDR3 DNA: TGTGCCAGTAGAAACCGCAGGGGGGGACCCTCTTCCTGGAGTGAAAAACTGTTTTTT. Protein product: CASRNRRGGPSSWSEKLFF. The rearrangement joins TRBV19 to TRBJ1-4; 7 bases agree with TRBD1. CDR1 is LNHDA, CDR2 SQIVND, per germline (reference sequence). The CDR3 length is 19 residues. The junction had 23 bases not matched to a gene; V was cut back by 6 bases and J by 7 bases.

The rearrangement uses TRBV9 and TRBJ2-2; no firm D call. CDR1 and CDR2 from the germline V gene are SGDLS and YYNGEE. The CDR3 is made up of 17 amino acids. Trimming removed 0 bases at V and 7 bases at J, with 19 bases between. Written as DNA, the CDR3 is TGTGCCAGCAGCGTAGTAGAGACTGGGCTTTGGGTCGGGGAGCTGTTTTTT. It specifies CASSVVETGLWVGELFF. Supplemented by reference TRBV9 and TRBJ2-2, the full variable domain reads DSGVTQTPKHLITATGQRVTLRCSPRSGDLSVYWYQQSLDQGLQFLIQYYNGEERAKGNILERFSAQQFPDLHSELNLSSLELGDSALYFCASSVVETGLWVGELFFGEGSRLTVL.

The rearrangement links TRBV4-1 to TRBJ2-1; either TRBD1 or TRBD2 may supply D (5 bases each). The CDR3 length is 17 residues. Trimming shortened V by 1 base and J by 4 bases, and 17 bases separated the two germline ends. CDR1 is MGHRA, CDR2 YSYEKL, per germline. CDR3 sequence reads: CASSQGSQTRGYNEQFF. The CDR3 nucleotides read TGCGCCAGCAGCCAAGGGTCTCAGACGAGGGGTTACAATGAGCAGTTCTTC.

This sequence joins TRBV6-1 and TRBJ1-5, with 7 bases that match TRBD1. The V gene's germline CDR1 is MNHNS and CDR2 SASEGT. The trim removed 5 bases at V and 7 bases at J, leaving 5 bases unmatched. This CDR3 is built from 13 residues. The CDR3 DNA is TGTGCCAGCAGTTTGGACAGGACGCAGCCCCAGCATTTT. It translates to CASSLDRTQPQHF.

The chain links TRBV14 to TRBJ2-1, with TRBD1 as a possible D gene (7 bases). Germline loops: CDR1 SGHDN, CDR2 FVKESK. This CDR3 region has 17 residues. V lost 4 bases, J lost 0 bases, and 16 bases lay in between. CDR3 residues: CASSPPGGGSSYNEQFF. CDR3 nucleotides: TGTGCCAGCAGCCCCCCCGGAGGGGGCTCCTCCTACAATGAGCAGTTCTTC.

V gene TRBV6-4 combines with J gene TRBJ2-7; TRBD2 agrees at 9 bases. Germline values: CDR1 MRHNA, CDR2 SNTAGT. Unmatched junction bases numbered 27, after V lost 9 bases and J lost 6 bases. The CDR3 is made up of 19 amino acids. The CDR3 DNA reads as TGTGCCAGTAGAAATGAACCGGGACTAGCATCGTCACTACTAAGCGAGCAGTACTTC. It is translated as CASRNEPGLASSLLSEQYF.

The V call is TRBV5-5, the J call TRBJ2-7; D could derive from TRBD1 or TRBD2 (5 bases each). The V end lost 2 bases, the J end lost 5 bases, and 14 bases lay between the germline ends. This CDR3 comprises 14 residues. Germline loops: CDR1 SGHKS, CDR2 YYEKEE (reference sequence). DNA for the CDR3: TGTGCCAGCAGCTTCCGGGGCGCATTCAACGAGCAGTACTTC. It specifies CASSFRGAFNEQYF.

The table lists this clone with a count of one. The V and J genes are TRBV12-5 and TRBJ1-2, with TRBD1 identical over 7 bases. The CDR3 is 14 amino acids. CDR1 and CDR2 from the germline V gene are LGHNT and FRNRAP. V shed 6 bases and J 0 bases; nucleotides not matched to a gene: 4. CDR3 coding DNA: TGTGCTAGTGGAGCCGGGACAGCTAACTATGGCTACACCTTC. Translating it yields CASGAGTANYGYTF.

The V call is TRBV20-1, the J call TRBJ1-1; TRBD1 might be the D (5 bases). CDR3 size: 11 residues. Germline CDR1 is DFQATT and CDR2 is SNEGSKA (reference sequence). The ends were cut back, 5 bases at V and 3 bases at J, with 7 bases in the middle. DNA of the CDR3: TGCAGTGCTGGGACCGACACTGAAGCTTTCTTT. Translated, it gives CSAGTDTEAFF.

This clone occurred a few times. This sequence joins TRBV4-3 and TRBJ1-1; the D gene is possibly TRBD1 (6 bases). The length of the CDR3 is 15 residues. V gave up 0 bases and J gave up 4 bases, with 12 bases separating them. Per germline, CDR1 LGHNA and CDR2 YSLEER. The CDR3 is CASSQDQGLSTEAFF. CDR3 coding DNA: TGCGCCAGCAGCCAAGATCAGGGGCTAAGCACTGAAGCTTTCTTT.

The chain recombines TRBV6-5 with TRBJ1-2; TRBD1 might be the D (6 bases). Germline V gene sequence: CDR1 MNHEY, CDR2 SVGAGI. This CDR3 is 14 amino acids long. Trimming took 3 bases from V and 4 from J, leaving 12 bases between them. The CDR3 DNA sequence: TGTGCCAGCAGTTATGTTGCAGGGGCCTATGGCTACACCTTC. It yields the protein CASSYVAGAYGYTF.

The chain recombines TRBV30 with TRBJ1-1; D ambiguous. Trimming took 3 bases from V and 4 from J, leaving 12 bases between them. Germline V lookup: CDR1 GTSNPN, CDR2 SVGIG (reference sequence). The CDR3 runs to 13 residues. Here the CDR3 reads CAWSPRLGTEAFF. In DNA form, the CDR3 reads TGTGCCTGGAGCCCGCGACTGGGCACTGAAGCTTTCTTT.

The V call is TRBV7-3, the J call TRBJ2-7, with D unclear. The CDR3 spans 14 residues. V was shortened by 4 bases and J by 6 bases, with 16 bases between the two germline ends. Germline V gives CDR1 SGHTA, CDR2 FQGTGA. In DNA, the CDR3 is TGTGCCAGCAGCTCCTCCACGAGGTCTTCCGAGCAGTACTTC. Encoded protein: CASSSSTRSSEQYF. Based on the CDR3 plus reference TRBV7-3 and TRBJ2-7, the full variable domain is GAGVSQTPSNKVTEKGKYVELRCDPISGHTALYWYRQSLGQGPEFLIYFQGTGAADDSGLPNDRFFAVRPEGSVSTLKIQRTERGDSAVYLCASSSSTRSSEQYFGPGTRLTVT.

The chain has TRBV25-1 and TRBJ1-2; a possible D gene is TRBD1 (5 bases). The CDR3 is 16 residues long. Per germline, CDR1 MGHDK and CDR2 SYGVNS. V gave up 4 bases and J gave up 8 bases, with 23 bases separating them. This CDR3 reads CASSANRGFKSLGYTF. Here the CDR3 DNA reads TGTGCCAGCAGTGCCAACCGGGGCTTCAAATCCCTCGGCTACACCTTC.

The gene calls are TRBV19 and TRBJ1-1; 7 bases align to TRBD1. There are 13 residues in the CDR3. J lost 6 bases, V lost 7 bases, and 8 bases had no gene match. Germline V CDR1 and CDR2: LNHDA, SQIVND (reference sequence). CDR3 in DNA: TGTGCCAGTACCAGGGGGTTGTATCCTGAAGCTTTCTTT. Its translation: CASTRGLYPEAFF.